The sequence of this T cell receptor (beta chain) was determined in a study of OX40 agonist ivuxolimab in advanced cancers. Across the whole study: The study gave patients intravenous ivuxolimab at 0.01 to 10 mg/kg every 2 weeks.

Exclusion of a patient followed from autoimmune disease history or systemic immunosuppression. The table lists this clone with a count of one. Its antigen remains unknown. Germline values: CDR1 MNHEY, CDR2 SMNVEV (reference sequence). This CDR3 spans 15 amino acids. V gave up 5 bases and J gave up 1 base; unmatched junction bases: 6. Study observations and caveats: Antigen targets of the expanded peripheral T cells went undetermined.

Repertoires were generated with immunoSEQ multiplex PCR, while TCRdb's copy carries only in-frame clones and drops some. The sample records 85,000 to 95,000 clones, roughly 90% being singletons. The input for sequencing was CD4+ or CD8+ T cells sorted from blood, taken in a trial of the OX40 agonist ivuxolimab. The source of this sequence is an adult with an advanced solid tumor such as melanoma, head and neck, liver or kidney cancer. The genes are TRBV27 and TRBJ1-1, with TRBD1 matching over 8 bases. CDR3 sequence (DNA): TGTGCCAGCAGTCCTCAGGGGGCTGAGAACACTGAAGCTTTCTTT. Residues: CASSPQGAENTEAFF.